This entry concerns a single TCR beta chain. The sample holds other DNA sequences that translate to the same CDR3. Assay execution took place at the deep level. Sequencing used immunoSEQ multiplex PCR; TCRdb keeps in-frame clones, though not all of them. Of some 2.4 million clones in the sample, roughly 93% were seen once. The CDR3 consists of 13 residues. With 4 bases removed from V and 2 bases from J, the gap between germline ends came to 10 bases. Germline loops: CDR1 SGHKS, CDR2 YYEKEE (reference sequence). This entry is derived from a study of shared clonotypes between healthy human individuals. As for the study in general: The composition of the donors was two women and a few men aged 18 to 49.

The chain carries TRBV5-5 and TRBJ2-7; the D gene could be TRBD1 or TRBD2 (5 bases each). This TCR was sampled from a man in his late teens or twenties in good health. Some clones in this sample may be carry-over from other donors' samples. The sequenced sample was naive CD4+ T cells from PBMCs. Subset denoted: CD45RA+ positively selected. The CDR3, as DNA: TGTGCCAGCAGCCGGGACGGTACCTACGAGCAGTACTTC. Translating it yields CASSRDGTYEQYF.